Shown below are 16 T cell receptor beta chains from a single sample sequenced in a study of long-term antiretroviral therapy in people with HIV. This was the immunoSEQ v3.0 assay at survey level. The assay was immunoSEQ multiplex PCR, and TCRdb's table has in-frame clones only and misses some. Of about 24,000 clones listed, around 86% were seen once; the top ten hold about a sixth. The sequenced sample was unsorted PBMCs, obtained 1.2 years after starting antiretroviral therapy. The receptors come from a man aged 50-60 years with HIV.

The V gene is TRBV5-1, the J gene TRBJ2-3; 7 nucleotides align to TRBD2. Germline CDR1 SGHRS, CDR2 YFSETQ. The CDR3 consists of 14 residues. V lost 4 bases, J lost 3 bases, and 5 bases stayed unmatched. The CDR3 is CASSPGTITDTQYF. The CDR3 DNA sequence: TGCGCCAGCAGCCCCGGGACTATTACAGATACGCAGTATTTT.

The chain couples TRBV18 to TRBJ2-7; D is unresolved. The CDR3 covers 15 residues. Germline V gene lookup returns CDR1 KGHSH and CDR2 LQKENI. V lost 2 bases and J 2 bases, leaving 13 bases between the germline ends. The CDR3 nucleotides are TGTGCCAGCTCACCAAGTGGAGAAGCCACCTACGAGCAGTACTTC. It encodes CASSPSGEATYEQYF.

The chain joins TRBV5-4 to TRBJ1-2; possibly TRBD1 for D (5 bases). Germline CDR1 SGHNT, CDR2 YYREEE (reference sequence). The CDR3 is 17 residues long. V gave up 3 bases and J gave up 3 bases, with 21 bases separating them. CDR3 amino acids: CASSSTLGSPGDYGYTF. CDR3 nucleotide sequence: TGTGCCAGCAGCTCCACCCTGGGGTCTCCGGGGGACTATGGCTACACCTTC.

V and J are TRBV9 and TRBJ2-6; 7 positions match TRBD1. J was trimmed by 4 bases and V by 1 base; bases with no gene match: 5. This CDR3 contains 16 residues. Germline V lookup: CDR1 SGDLS, CDR2 YYNGEE. The CDR3 here is CASSVSTGHGANVLTF. CDR3 nucleotide sequence: TGTGCCAGCAGCGTATCGACAGGGCACGGGGCCAACGTCCTGACTTTC.

The chain links TRBV4-1 to TRBJ2-1, with D possibly matching TRBD2 (5 bases). Germline loops: CDR1 MGHRA, CDR2 YSYEKL. CDR3 length: 14 amino acids. V dropped 4 bases and J dropped 6 bases, with 13 bases sitting between them. The CDR3 nucleotides are TGCGCCAGCAGCCCCGCCGGCGGGTCCAATGAGCAGTTCTTC. Translation gives CASSPAGGSNEQFF.

The chain uses TRBV27 and TRBJ2-2, with no clear D. Germline CDR1 reads MNHEY; CDR2 reads SMNVEV (reference sequence). The CDR3 runs to 13 residues. V lost 3 bases and J lost 5, with 7 bases in between. The CDR3 protein is CASSFWETGELFF. CDR3 bases: TGTGCCAGCAGTTTCTGGGAAACCGGGGAGCTGTTTTTT.

V usage is TRBV7-3 and J usage is TRBJ2-6, with D unclear. CDR1 SGHTA and CDR2 FQGTGA come from the germline V gene. The CDR3 has 17 residues. Deletions cut 5 bases from V and 0 bases from J, with 14 bases between. CDR3 region: CASSPRSTLSGANVLTF. The CDR3 DNA is TGTGCCAGCAGCCCCCGTTCCACCCTCTCTGGGGCCAACGTCCTGACTTTC.

V and J are TRBV6-5 and TRBJ1-2; perhaps TRBD1 as D (6 bases). There are 15 residues in the CDR3. Trimming pared 6 bases from V and 5 bases from J, leaving 19 bases between. The germline V gene encodes CDR1 MNHEY and CDR2 SVGAGI. The CDR3 sequence is CASRPGGGMSYGYTF. The CDR3 DNA follows: TGTGCCAGCAGACCCGGAGGGGGGATGAGTTATGGCTACACCTTC.

This clone has just a few counts. The rearrangement joins TRBV2 to TRBJ2-3; 12 nucleotides match TRBD2. V gave up 3 bases and J gave up 4 bases; unmatched junction bases: 8. Germline CDR1 reads SNHLY; CDR2 reads FYNNEI. The CDR3 consists of 17 residues. The CDR3: CASSDLAGGGLPDTQYF. CDR3 DNA sequence: TGTGCCAGCAGTGACCTAGCGGGGGGGGGCCTCCCAGATACGCAGTATTTT.

The genes are TRBV19 and TRBJ2-6; D is uncertain. Looked up from germline, CDR1 is LNHDA and CDR2 is SQIVND (reference sequence). The germline V and J ends were trimmed by 0 bases and 1 base, with 4 bases remaining between them. The CDR3 length is 15 residues. CDR3 bases: TGTGCCAGTAGTATAGACGGATCTGGGGCCAACGTCCTGACTTTC. It specifies CASSIDGSGANVLTF.

The chain recombines TRBV5-1 with TRBJ1-6; D unresolved. Germline values: CDR1 SGHRS, CDR2 YFSETQ. Trimming removed 4 bases at V and 0 bases at J, with 11 bases between. The CDR3 sequence is 16 residues long. The CDR3 region has the DNA TGCGCCAGCAGCCTGGTTACGGGCTCCTATAATTCACCCCTCCACTTT. Translation gives CASSLVTGSYNSPLHF.

This rearrangement joins TRBV19 to TRBJ2-1, with 9 bases fitting TRBD2. CDR1 is LNHDA and CDR2 is SQIVND in the germline V gene (reference sequence). The V and J ends lost 0 bases and 7 bases, in that order; junction bases with no gene match: 10. The CDR3 covers 17 residues. CDR3 DNA sequence: TGTGCCAGTAGTATAGATTCAGGCGGGGGGGCAAGGAATGAGCAGTTCTTC. Its protein is CASSIDSGGGARNEQFF.

The V and J genes are TRBV28 and TRBJ1-4; 7 bases are shared with TRBD1. The CDR3 has 14 amino acids. The V gene's germline CDR1 is MDHEN and CDR2 SYDVKM. Trimming took 5 bases from V and 8 from J; bases not matched to a gene: 8. DNA for the CDR3: TGTGCCAGCAGTAAAAGGGGGCGGAAGGAAAAACTGTTTTTT. Its protein product is CASSKRGRKEKLFF.

V is TRBV19 and J is TRBJ1-1; D perhaps matches TRBD1 (5 bases). This CDR3 is built from 15 residues. Trimming stripped 0 bases from V and 10 bases from J, with 18 bases between. Per germline, CDR1 LNHDA and CDR2 SQIVND (reference sequence). The CDR3 sequence is CASSIDRDPLQGAFF. As DNA, the CDR3 is TGTGCCAGTAGTATAGATCGGGACCCCCTCCAAGGAGCTTTCTTT.

This clone is medium-sized in the sample. This rearrangement joins TRBV6-5 to TRBJ1-2; D uncertain. V was shortened by 2 bases and J by 2 bases, with 12 bases between the two germline ends. CDR1 and CDR2 from the germline V gene are MNHEY and SVGAGI. This CDR3 region has 15 residues. The CDR3 DNA sequence: TGTGCCAGCAGTTACGGCGGCAGGTCGAACTATGGCTACACCTTC. It encodes CASSYGGRSNYGYTF.

The chain's CDR3 is CASSLNVGGQGETQYF. CDR3 coding DNA: TGCGCCAGCAGCCTCAATGTTGGGGGACAGGGGGAGACCCAGTACTTC. The chain carries TRBV4-3 and TRBJ2-5; TRBD1 agrees at 10 bases. From germline, CDR1 is LGHNA and CDR2 YSLEER. V shed 4 bases, J shed 5 bases, and the junction held 10 bases outside the gene matches. The CDR3 has 16 amino acids.